The 14 T cell receptor beta chains reported below all come from one sample, sequenced in a study of cytomegalovirus exposure and HLA in healthy donors. Primers for the PCR totalled 60 Vbeta and 13 Jbeta. Sequencing used immunoSEQ multiplex PCR; TCRdb keeps in-frame clones, though not all of them. This repertoire includes fewer than 100,000 clones. Input material: PBMCs. All receptors derive from a woman aged 55-70 years in good health and CMV-seronegative.

V gene TRBV7-2 combines with J gene TRBJ2-7, with 7 positions matching TRBD1. The CDR3 loop spans 15 amino acids. With 1 base clipped from V and 3 bases from J, the junction kept 6 bases outside the gene matches. From germline, CDR1 is SGHTA and CDR2 FQGNSA. The DNA for the CDR3 is TGTGCCAGCAGCTTAGGGCAGGGGGTTAGCTACGAGCAGTACTTC. Protein product: CASSLGQGVSYEQYF.

A word on this clone: The junction does not match germline at one end; this may be a read error. CDR3 sequence: CAISMTGQEAQYF. CDR3 nucleotides: TGTGCCATCAGTATGACAGGGCAAGAGGCCCAGTACTTC. The rearrangement joins TRBV10-3 to TRBJ2-5; 7 nucleotides align to TRBD1. Per germline, CDR1 ENHRY and CDR2 SYGVKD. This CDR3 contains 13 residues.

The chain links TRBV5-1 to TRBJ2-1, with D maybe TRBD2 (6 bases). The germline V gene encodes CDR1 SGHRS and CDR2 YFSETQ. This CDR3 contains 14 residues. With 4 bases removed from V and 5 bases from J, the gap between germline ends came to 13 bases. CDR3 nucleotide sequence: TGCGCCAGCAGCATGGGACTGGTAAACAATGAGCAGTTCTTC. Its protein product is CASSMGLVNNEQFF.

DNA of the CDR3: TGTGCCAGCAGCGTAGGGGGCCTCACCGGGGAGCTGTTTTTT. It codes for CASSVGGLTGELFF. This chain links TRBV9 with TRBJ2-2; the D gene is possibly TRBD1 (5 bases). Germline CDR1 reads SGDLS; CDR2 reads YYNGEE. Trimming removed 0 bases at V and 4 bases at J, with 7 bases between. The CDR3 length is 14 residues.

V gene TRBV11-2 combines with J gene TRBJ2-2, with 9 bases aligning to TRBD2. Germline loops: CDR1 SGHAT, CDR2 FQNNGV. The V and J ends lost 1 base and 10 bases, in that order; junction bases with no gene match: 7. The length of the CDR3 is 15 residues. The DNA for the CDR3 is TGTGCCAGCAGCTTAGCTCGACTAGCGGTCCCGGAGCTGTTTTTT. Translation gives CASSLARLAVPELFF.

This sequence joins TRBV6-5 and TRBJ2-5, with D possibly TRBD1 on 6 matching bases. Germline CDR1 MNHEY, CDR2 SVGAGI. The CDR3 is 13 amino acids. Between the trimmed V and J ends, which lost 5 bases and 5 bases, there was a span of 12 bases. CDR3 coding DNA: TGTGCCAGCAGTAGAACAGGGTCGGAGACCCAGTACTTC. This encodes CASSRTGSETQYF.

The chain recombines TRBV28 with TRBJ1-5; 9 bases match TRBD1. The V gene end was trimmed by 7 bases and the J gene end by 3 bases; junction bases not matched to a gene: 10. This CDR3 has 16 amino acids. The germline gives CDR1 MDHEN, CDR2 SYDVKM. The CDR3 region has the DNA TGTGCCAGCACCACACCGGGACAGGGAGACAATCAGCCCCAGCATTTT. Amino acids: CASTTPGQGDNQPQHF.

The genes are TRBV7-2 and TRBJ1-1; 9 nucleotides line up with TRBD1. Trimming at V came to 5 bases and at J to 3 bases, leaving 4 bases not matched to a gene. Germline V CDR1 and CDR2: SGHTA, FQGNSA. The CDR3 sequence is 14 residues long. This chain's CDR3 is CASSTGTGYTEAFF. As DNA, the CDR3 is TGTGCCAGCAGCACCGGGACAGGGTACACTGAAGCTTTCTTT. Based on the CDR3 plus reference TRBV7-2 and TRBJ1-1, the full variable domain is GAGVSQSPSNKVTEKGKDVELRCDPISGHTALYWYRQSLGQGLEFLIYFQGNSAPDKSGLPSDRFSAERTGGSVSTLTIQRTQQEDSAVYLCASSTGTGYTEAFFGQGTRLTVV.

This chain joins TRBV10-3 and TRBJ2-7, with D perhaps TRBD2 (7 bases). V dropped 8 bases and J dropped 1 base, with 21 bases sitting between them. CDR1 and CDR2 from the germline V gene are ENHRY and SYGVKD. The CDR3 contains 16 residues. The CDR3 region has the DNA TGTGCCATCCGACTTGAGGGGGGGAGAGGTTCCTACGAGCAGTACTTC. The encoded protein is CAIRLEGGRGSYEQYF.

On this clone itself: Other nucleotide sequences from this sample produce the same CDR3. The rearrangement links TRBV5-1 to TRBJ1-1, with D possibly matching TRBD1 (5 bases). The germline CDR1 and CDR2 sequences are SGHRS and YFSETQ. The CDR3 has 12 amino acids. V was clipped by 7 bases and J by 1 base, with 8 bases between them. CDR3 nucleotides: TGCGCCAGCTCTACAGGGAACACTGAAGCTTTCTTT. As protein: CASSTGNTEAFF.

V and J are TRBV11-1 and TRBJ2-5; no firm D call. Trimming removed 1 base from V and 2 bases from J, with 14 bases in between. The CDR3 loop spans 16 amino acids. Germline V gene sequence: CDR1 SGHAT, CDR2 FQDESV (reference sequence). In nucleotides, the CDR3 is TGTGCCAGCAGCTTAGGAGTCGTTCACCAACAAGAGACCCAGTACTTC. It is translated as CASSLGVVHQQETQYF.

The chain links TRBV7-9 to TRBJ2-7; D might be TRBD1 (5 bases). The ends were cut back, 4 bases at V and 4 bases at J, with 11 bases in the middle. Germline CDR1 is SEHNR and CDR2 is FQNEAQ (reference sequence). CDR3 length: 13 residues. CDR3 DNA sequence: TGTGCCAGCAGCTACGGACACCCATACGAGCAGTACTTC. Amino acids: CASSYGHPYEQYF.

This sequence joins TRBV18 and TRBJ2-1; the match to TRBD1 covers 7 bases. The CDR3 loop spans 15 amino acids. The germline CDR1 and CDR2 sequences are KGHSH and LQKENI. Germline trimming cut 3 bases from V and 2 bases from J; bases unmatched to any gene: 4. The chain's CDR3 is CASSPGTDTYNEQFF. For the CDR3, the DNA is TGTGCCAGCTCACCGGGGACAGATACCTACAATGAGCAGTTCTTC.

The V gene is TRBV7-9, the J gene TRBJ2-5; 9 bases align to TRBD1. Germline CDR1 SEHNR, CDR2 FQNEAQ (reference sequence). The CDR3 is made up of 15 amino acids. After removal of 5 bases from V and 5 bases from J, the junction contained 9 bases not matched to a gene. The CDR3 DNA reads as TGTGCCAGCAGCCCCCCGGGACAGGGAGGGGAGACCCAGTACTTC. It specifies CASSPPGQGGETQYF.